The clone carrying this T cell receptor beta chain has at least ten counts. These data belong to a study of control samples from healthy donors and cancer patients. This table comes from immunoSEQ multiplex PCR, and its TCRdb copy is limited to in-frame clones, with some not included. Counted here are about 120,000 clones, around 89% occurring once; the ten biggest clones make up approximately 3.2%. V lost 2 bases and J lost 6, with 19 bases in between. CDR3 size: 16 residues. Germline-derived CDR1 and CDR2 are SGHDN and FVKESK. The chain couples TRBV14 to TRBJ1-1; D is perhaps TRBD1 (6 bases). The sequence derives from a man aged 40-55 years in good health. The sample consisted of blood. This CDR3 reads CASSQLTGGWKAEAFF. The CDR3 nucleotides read TGTGCCAGCAGCCAATTGACAGGTGGCTGGAAGGCTGAAGCTTTCTTT.